These 25 T cell receptor beta chains came from one sample sequenced in a study of response to subunit inactivated influenza vaccine. TCRdb independently ran MiXCR on the RT-PCR reads; one entry per CDR3 protein. The repertoire holds about 570,000 distinct CDR3 sequences, with about 11% as singletons. Another study also made use of these data, one on T cells expressing NK-cell markers. This second report adds: It was by 5'RACE template switching with UMIs that TCR beta cDNA was made.

The source material was PBMCs from blood, sampled on the day of vaccination. The receptor set was obtained from a man aged 45 to 65 who received an inactivated influenza vaccine.

This clonotype appeared many times. The chain couples TRBV11-2 to TRBJ2-7, with TRBD2 identical over 16 bases. Germline V CDR1 and CDR2: SGHAT, FQNNGV. Unmatched junction bases numbered 15, after V lost 4 bases and J lost 6 bases. CDR3 length: 19 amino acids. For the CDR3, the DNA is TGTGCCAGCAGCTCTAGACCCGGGACTAGCGGGAGGGCCTTCTTCGAGCAGTACTTC. It codes for CASSSRPGTSGRAFFEQYF. Filled out from reference TRBV11-2 and TRBJ2-7, the complete variable domain reads EAGVAQSPRYKIIEKRQSVAFWCNPISGHATLYWYQQILGQGPKLLIQFQNNGVVDDSQLPKDRFSAERLKGVDSTLKIQPAKLEDSAVYLCASSSRPGTSGRAFFEQYFGPGTRLTVT.

The CDR3 DNA reads as TGCGCCAGCAGCATTTACTCTGGGGCCAACGTCCTGACTTTC. It yields the protein CASSIYSGANVLTF. This rearrangement joins TRBV5-1 to TRBJ2-6; D is ambiguous. V lost 4 bases to trimming and J lost 0 bases, with 5 bases between them. This CDR3 contains 14 residues. Germline V CDR1 and CDR2: SGHRS, YFSETQ. The full variable domain, rest sourced from reference TRBV5-1 and TRBJ2-6, is KAGVTQTPRYLIKTRGQQVTLSCSPISGHRSVSWYQQTPGQGLQFLFEYFSETQRNKGNFPGRFSGRQFSNSRSEMNVSTLELGDSALYLCASSIYSGANVLTFGAGSRLTVL.

A few counts support this clonotype. The chain has TRBV28 and TRBJ2-5; D remains unclear. This CDR3 spans 13 amino acids. Between the trimmed V and J ends, which lost 3 bases and 4 bases, there was a span of 9 bases. Germline CDR1 and CDR2: MDHEN and SYDVKM. CDR3 sequence: CASSFPPGETQYF. For the CDR3, the DNA is TGTGCCAGCAGTTTTCCCCCTGGAGAGACCCAGTACTTC.

In regard to this clonotype: One end of the junction is discordant with germline, which a read error may explain. This rearrangement joins TRBV20-1 to TRBJ2-1, with 8 bases matching TRBD2. This CDR3 has 13 amino acids. CDR1 is DFQATT, CDR2 SNEGSKA, per germline (reference sequence). The CDR3 nucleotides are TGCAGTGCTAGAGACTTCGCGGGGGGCCAACTCATCTTC. Its protein is CSARDFAGGQLIF.

This clonotype has a handful of counts. V is TRBV7-8 and J is TRBJ2-2; D gene unclear. CDR3 length: 14 residues. Germline loops: CDR1 SGHVS, CDR2 FQNEAQ. V dropped 5 bases and J dropped 4 bases, with 11 bases sitting between them. The CDR3 is CASSLTRFTGELFF. DNA for the CDR3: TGTGCCAGCAGCCTTACCAGGTTCACCGGGGAGCTGTTTTTT.

This clonotype was observed a handful of times. The chain combines TRBV6-2 or TRBV6-3 with TRBJ2-1; D is unresolved. Germline values: CDR1 MNHEY, CDR2 SVGEGT. The CDR3 has 13 amino acids. Trimming cost V 7 bases and J 4 bases, with 11 bases left between them. The CDR3 reads CASNPPVYNEQFF. CDR3 bases: TGTGCCAGCAACCCCCCGGTATACAATGAGCAGTTCTTC.

This clonotype was observed many times. V is TRBV4-2 and J is TRBJ2-5; 8 bases fit TRBD2. J gave up 8 bases and V 4 bases, and 15 bases lay outside the gene matches. This CDR3 comprises 16 residues. Per germline, CDR1 LGHNA and CDR2 YNFKEQ. The CDR3 DNA reads as TGTGCCAGCAGCCCCAGCGGGAGTGGCCCTTTAAATACCCAGTACTTC. Amino acid sequence: CASSPSGSGPLNTQYF.

The genes are TRBV3-1 and TRBJ2-2, with D tentatively TRBD1 or TRBD2 (5 bases each). Looked up from germline, CDR1 is LGHDT and CDR2 is YNNKEL (reference sequence). Trimming took off 2 bases at V and 7 bases at J, with 14 bases between the two ends. The CDR3 runs 15 residues. The CDR3 DNA reads as TGTGCCAGCAGCCAATTCATCGGGGCAGGCGGGGAGCTGTTTTTT. Protein product: CASSQFIGAGGELFF.

The rearrangement uses TRBV5-1 and TRBJ2-7, with D possibly TRBD2 on 6 matching bases. The CDR3 runs to 14 residues. The germline CDR1 and CDR2 sequences are SGHRS and YFSETQ. Trimming took off 1 base at V and 7 bases at J, with 15 bases between the two ends. Here the CDR3 DNA reads TGCGCCAGCAGCTTGAAAGGAGCGGCGGGGGAGCAGTACTTC. This encodes CASSLKGAAGEQYF.

This clonotype showed up just a few times. The chain is built from TRBV27 and TRBJ2-2, with 12 nucleotides matching TRBD2. The CDR3 covers 18 residues. Germline V lookup: CDR1 MNHEY, CDR2 SMNVEV (reference sequence). J was trimmed by 4 bases and V by 2 bases; bases with no gene match: 8. CDR3 in DNA: TGTGCCAGCAGTTTAGCCCTAGCGGGGGGGCGTGTCACCGGGGAGCTGTTTTTT. Translated: CASSLALAGGRVTGELFF.

There are many counts of this clonotype. The chain recombines TRBV7-8 with TRBJ2-1; D uncertain. V gave up 3 bases and J gave up 2 bases, with 11 bases separating them. Germline V gene data show CDR1 as SGHVS and CDR2 as FQNEAQ. This CDR3 region has 15 residues. This CDR3 reads CASSFSRLTYNEQFF. The CDR3 nucleotides read TGTGCCAGCAGCTTTTCGCGCCTAACCTACAATGAGCAGTTCTTC.

In its sample, this clonotype was seen a few times. V is TRBV5-1 and J is TRBJ1-1; possible D gene TRBD1, 6 bases. The CDR3 totals 15 residues. Germline-derived CDR1 and CDR2 are SGHRS and YFSETQ. V shed 3 bases and J shed 2 bases, with 14 bases lying between them. In DNA form, the CDR3 reads TGCGCCAGCAGCTCTGGACAGTTATTCAACACTGAAGCTTTCTTT. Its protein is CASSSGQLFNTEAFF.

This sequence joins TRBV28 and TRBJ1-5; D gene unclear. Trimming shortened V by 7 bases and J by 1 base, and 11 bases separated the two germline ends. Germline V CDR1 and CDR2: MDHEN, SYDVKM. This CDR3 is built from 14 residues. CDR3 bases: TGTGCCAGCATAGGGTCCCCGAGCAATCAGCCCCAGCATTTT. It specifies CASIGSPSNQPQHF.

This chain links TRBV7-2 with TRBJ2-4; D may correspond to TRBD1 or TRBD2 (5 bases each). Between the trimmed V and J ends, which lost 0 bases and 5 bases, there was a span of 14 bases. CDR1 and CDR2 from the germline V gene are SGHTA and FQGNSA. CDR3 length: 16 residues. The CDR3 region has the DNA TGTGCCAGCAGCTTAGCATCCGTTAGGGGACAAAACATTCAGTACTTC. It encodes CASSLASVRGQNIQYF.

This clonotype was detected a few times. One end of the junction fails to match germline, which may point to a read error. The rearrangement joins TRBV2 to TRBJ2-1, with TRBD2 matching over 12 bases. This CDR3 has 15 amino acids. Germline V gene lookup returns CDR1 SNHLY and CDR2 FYNNEI. The CDR3 reads CASREASGRDNEQFF. CDR3 coding DNA: TGTGCCAGCAGAGAAGCTAGCGGGAGGGACAATGAGCAGTTCTTC.

This clonotype was seen a few times. The chain has TRBV12-3 or TRBV12-4 and TRBJ1-1, with a possible D match to TRBD1 (5 bases). The CDR3 totals 12 residues. V was pared by 9 bases and J by 6 bases, with 14 bases between. The CDR3 loop reads CASRSQTAEAFF. CDR3 DNA sequence: TGTGCCAGTAGAAGTCAGACAGCTGAAGCTTTCTTT.

The chain has TRBV4-2 and TRBJ2-3, with D maybe TRBD2 (6 bases). The CDR3 has 17 amino acids. Germline CDR1 reads LGHNA; CDR2 reads YNFKEQ. V shed 2 bases and J shed 3 bases, with 18 bases lying between them. The CDR3 DNA is TGTGCCAGCAGCCAACTGTTGGGAGGCCTCTTAACAGATACGCAGTATTTT. Its translation is CASSQLLGGLLTDTQYF.

The V gene is TRBV4-3, the J gene TRBJ2-7; D remains ambiguous. Per the germline V gene, CDR1 is LGHNA and CDR2 is YSLEER. This CDR3 is built from 17 residues. Trimming removed 4 bases at V and 5 bases at J, with 24 bases between. CDR3: CASSRKVEAGYANEQYF. For the CDR3, the DNA is TGCGCCAGCAGCCGGAAGGTCGAGGCCGGTTATGCGAACGAGCAGTACTTC.

This clonotype was picked up a small number of times. V and J are TRBV10-3 and TRBJ1-6, with 9 bases that match TRBD1. The CDR3 contains 16 residues. J gave up 6 bases and V 2 bases, and 5 bases lay outside the gene matches. CDR1 ENHRY and CDR2 SYGVKD come from the germline V gene. CDR3 nucleotide sequence: TGTGCCATCAGTGAGACCGGGACAGGGAGTAATTCACCCCTCCACTTT. This codes for CAISETGTGSNSPLHF.

This clonotype was observed a handful of times. This chain links TRBV4-1 with TRBJ2-7, with TRBD1 identical over 10 bases. This CDR3 comprises 15 residues. Per the germline V gene, CDR1 is MGHRA and CDR2 is YSYEKL. Trimming at V came to 4 bases and at J to 5 bases, leaving 8 bases not matched to a gene. CDR3 protein: CASSPRQGALDEQYF. In nucleotides, the CDR3 is TGCGCCAGCAGCCCTAGACAGGGGGCTTTGGACGAGCAGTACTTC.

This clonotype came up a few times. The V gene is TRBV5-1, the J gene TRBJ2-7; 7 nucleotides align to TRBD2. The trim removed 4 bases at V and 0 bases at J, leaving 10 bases unmatched. This CDR3 comprises 16 residues. Germline lookup yields CDR1 SGHRS and CDR2 YFSETQ. CDR3 loop: CASSPYMPSGSYEQYF. DNA of the CDR3: TGCGCCAGCAGCCCTTACATGCCTAGCGGCTCCTACGAGCAGTACTTC.

This chain connects TRBV10-3 to TRBJ1-3; D gene unclear. The germline V and J ends were trimmed by 2 bases and 0 bases, with 11 bases remaining between them. The CDR3 extends over 16 amino acids. Germline V CDR1 and CDR2: ENHRY, SYGVKD. The CDR3 DNA is TGTGCCATCAGTGAGACCAGCCTATACTCTGGAAACACCATATATTTT. Its protein is CAISETSLYSGNTIYF.

About this clonotype itself: One junction end disagrees with the germline gene, perhaps due to a read error. The chain carries TRBV6-5 and TRBJ1-2; D is unresolved. The CDR3 extends over 14 amino acids. Germline CDR1 reads MNHEY; CDR2 reads SVGAGI. Here the CDR3 reads CASSDSDPVYGYTF. CDR3 nucleotides: TGTGCCAGCAGTGACTCGGACCCGGTCTATGGCTACACCTTC.

The CDR3 loop is CSARVNPSGGTGELFF. The CDR3 bases are TGCAGTGCTAGAGTAAACCCTAGCGGGGGCACCGGGGAGCTGTTTTTT. The J gene is TRBJ2-2, the V gene TRBV20-1; 10 nucleotides agree with TRBD2. CDR1 and CDR2 (germline): DFQATT, SNEGSKA (reference sequence). There are 16 residues in the CDR3. V trimming: 1 base; J trimming: 4 bases; junction bases outside the gene matches: 6.

The genes are TRBV7-9 and TRBJ1-2; D is possibly TRBD1 (6 bases). Germline-derived CDR1 and CDR2 are SEHNR and FQNEAQ (reference sequence). V gave up 5 bases and J gave up 7 bases, with 17 bases separating them. The CDR3 is 14 residues long. The CDR3 DNA reads TGTGCCAGCAGCCGGATGTCTGCGGGGGCTGGCTACACCTTC. Its protein is CASSRMSAGAGYTF.